Below, one T cell receptor (beta chain) is given with its context. This entry belongs to a study of blood T cells in healthy people across ages. This CDR3 is built from 16 residues. Germline assignment: CDR1 SGHTA and CDR2 FQGTGA. Trimming removed 5 bases from V and 10 bases from J; junction bases left unmatched: 13. The second PCR ran roughly 7 to 12 cycles with a sample-barcoded 5' primer and J-beta primers. MiXCR was run by TCRdb on the 5' RACE reads, yielding one entry per CDR3 protein. The table has around 1,000,000 distinct CDR3 sequences, roughly a quarter seen once. In addition, the sample was reused for a study of T cells of mothers and their children. That work states: Second-PCR primer M1S introduced sample barcodes and 2-4 random nucleotides.

The V call is TRBV7-3, the J call TRBJ2-1; 11 bases match TRBD2. This clonotype originated in a girl aged 2 to 10 in good health. Sequencing input: blood. The chain's CDR3 is CASSRTSGQGGNEQFF. The CDR3 DNA reads as TGTGCCAGCAGCCGGACTAGCGGGCAAGGGGGCAACGAGCAGTTCTTC.